The 27 T cell receptor beta chains reported below all come from one sample, sequenced in a study of Ad26.COV2.S vaccination and SARS-CoV-2 variants listed by TCRdb under 2021. In the paper's terms, the treatment or condition label means: around 19 received Ad26.COV2.S at low or high dose, single or two shots; several received placebo; per-sample allocation not given. For vaccine and placebo recipients, repertoires were sequenced using samples collected on day 63 after the first injection. The library was generated by the immunoSEQ multiplex PCR assay. TCRdb limited this immuneACCESS table to in-frame rearrangements with V and J called. A share of clones is missing; checked studies link under half to unresolved V genes, and the rest is unexplained. For this sample there are some 290,000 clones; 70% to 90% appear just once. Of the sample, 1.5% to 2% falls within the top ten clones. The sample was peripheral blood, taken in a trial of Ad26.COV2.S vaccine versus placebo. The receptors were gathered from a person aged 18-60 years who received the Ad26.COV2.S COVID-19 vaccine or a placebo.

The chain uses TRBV29-1 and TRBJ2-1; 15 positions agree with TRBD2. The CDR3 has 18 residues. Looked up from germline, CDR1 is SQVTM and CDR2 is ANQGSEA. The J segment lost 0 bases and the V segment lost 7 bases, leaving 10 bases of the junction unmatched. CDR3 sequence: CSAEGTSGGRSSYNEQFF. Here the CDR3 DNA reads TGCAGCGCCGAGGGGACTAGCGGGGGGCGGAGCTCCTACAATGAGCAGTTCTTC.

This clone was seen only once. The chain links TRBV6-1 to TRBJ1-1, with 9 bases lining up with TRBD1. Looked up from germline, CDR1 is MNHNS and CDR2 is SASEGT. The J segment lost 10 bases and the V segment lost 2 bases, leaving 2 bases of the junction unmatched. The CDR3 consists of 12 residues. In nucleotides, the CDR3 is TGTGCCAGCAGTGAAAACAGGGGGCGAGCTTTCTTT. It translates to CASSENRGRAFF.

The chain has TRBV7-9 and TRBJ2-3, with 8 bases fitting TRBD2. Germline V CDR1 and CDR2: SEHNR, FQNEAQ (reference sequence). This CDR3 is built from 14 residues. V was pared by 5 bases and J by 8 bases, with 9 bases of the junction left unmatched. CDR3 bases: TGTGCCAGCAGCCCAAGCGGGGGAGGGGGTACGCAGTATTTT. As protein: CASSPSGGGGTQYF. Combining the CDR3 with reference TRBV7-9 and TRBJ2-3 gives the whole variable domain DTGVSQNPRHKITKRGQNVTFRCDPISEHNRLYWYRQTLGQGPEFLTYFQNEAQLEKSRLLSDRFSAERPKGSFSTLEIQRTEQGDSAMYLCASSPSGGGGTQYFGPGTRLTVL.

The J gene is TRBJ1-1, the V gene TRBV7-2; no clear D gene. Per germline, CDR1 SGHTA and CDR2 FQGNSA. The CDR3 sequence is 13 residues long. Trimming cost V 0 bases and J 8 bases, with 10 bases left between them. Written as DNA, the CDR3 is TGTGCCAGCAGCTTAGCGCCAGTAGCGGAAGCTTTCTTT. Its protein product is CASSLAPVAEAFF.

The chain is built from TRBV27 and TRBJ2-7; 8 nucleotides agree with TRBD2. V shed 4 bases and J 3 bases; nucleotides not matched to a gene: 5. CDR1 MNHEY and CDR2 SMNVEV come from the germline V gene (reference sequence). The CDR3 covers 14 residues. CDR3 region: CASSSSGGGYEQYF. The CDR3 DNA reads TGTGCCAGCAGTTCCAGCGGGGGAGGCTACGAGCAGTACTTC.

In this sample, this clone turned up a few times. The V and J genes are TRBV6-2 or TRBV6-3 and TRBJ2-2; 7 bases are a match to TRBD1. The CDR3 contains 16 residues. Germline V gene lookup returns CDR1 MNHEY and CDR2 SVGEGT. The V segment lost 1 base and the J segment 3 bases; nucleotides outside the gene matches: 5. The CDR3 DNA reads TGTGCCAGCAGTTACTTGGGACAGCGATACACCGGGGAGCTGTTTTTT. Its translation is CASSYLGQRYTGELFF.

V usage is TRBV10-3 and J usage is TRBJ2-2; 7 bases are shared with TRBD1. The CDR3 extends over 15 amino acids. Looked up from germline, CDR1 is ENHRY and CDR2 is SYGVKD. V shed 6 bases and J 4 bases; nucleotides not matched to a gene: 8. The CDR3 loop is CAISETGKGTGELFF. The CDR3 region has the DNA TGTGCCATCAGCGAGACAGGGAAGGGCACCGGGGAGCTGTTTTTT.

This clone was counted between two and nine times. The chain uses TRBV6-6 and TRBJ1-1; D not resolved. Germline V gene sequence: CDR1 MNHNY, CDR2 SVGAGI (reference sequence). V was clipped by 7 bases and J by 2 bases, with 8 bases between them. This CDR3 spans 12 amino acids. CDR3 sequence reads: CASKTPNTEAFF. DNA for the CDR3: TGTGCCAGCAAGACTCCTAACACTGAAGCTTTCTTT.

This clone was picked up one time. The chain employs TRBV7-6 and TRBJ1-6; 9 nucleotides agree with TRBD1. CDR1 is SGHVS and CDR2 is FNYEAQ in the germline V gene. This CDR3 spans 15 amino acids. With V trimmed by 1 base and J by 6 bases, 1 base remained unmatched. The CDR3, as DNA: TGTGCCAGCAGCTTAGACAGGGGGCTTAATTCACCCCTCCACTTT. Its translation: CASSLDRGLNSPLHF. The entire variable domain, with the rest obtained from reference TRBV7-6 and TRBJ1-6, is as follows: GAGVSQSPRYKVTKRGQDVALRCDPISGHVSLYWYRQALGQGPEFLTYFNYEAQQDKSGLPNDRFSAERPEGSISTLTIQRTEQRDSAMYRCASSLDRGLNSPLHFGNGTRLTVT.

The CDR3 sequence: CASSLRDSNQPQHF. CDR3 nucleotide sequence: TGTGCCAGCAGCCTCCGGGACAGCAATCAGCCCCAGCATTTT. The chain is built from TRBV6-2 or TRBV6-3 and TRBJ1-5; D is possibly TRBD1 (5 bases). CDR3 size: 14 residues. The germline V gene encodes CDR1 MNHEY and CDR2 SVGEGT. V lost 6 bases and J 1 base, leaving 10 bases between the germline ends.

The CDR3 DNA reads TGTGCCAGCAGCGCACAGGGGGCCACAGATACGCAGTATTTT. The encoded protein is CASSAQGATDTQYF. The genes are TRBV9 and TRBJ2-3; TRBD1 matches 9 bases. V lost 3 bases, J lost 2 bases, and 1 base stayed unmatched. The CDR3 covers 14 residues. Germline CDR1 SGDLS, CDR2 YYNGEE.

The chain combines TRBV2 with TRBJ2-1; 7 bases match TRBD1. In germline, CDR1 is SNHLY, CDR2 FYNNEI. The CDR3 is 13 amino acids. The ends lost 4 bases at V and 8 bases at J; junction bases unmatched: 5. The CDR3 sequence is CASSGGQVDEQFF. In DNA form, the CDR3 reads TGTGCCAGCAGTGGAGGACAGGTCGATGAGCAGTTCTTC.

The gene calls are TRBV4-3 and TRBJ1-1; D possibly corresponds to TRBD1 (6 bases). The CDR3 consists of 17 residues. Germline-derived CDR1 and CDR2 are LGHNA and YSLEER. Trimming stripped 1 base from V and 4 bases from J, with 19 bases between. This CDR3 is CASSQGLGQISGTEAFF. CDR3 sequence (DNA): TGCGCCAGCAGCCAAGGTTTGGGACAAATTTCTGGCACTGAAGCTTTCTTT.

This clone was seen a single time. This chain joins TRBV5-6 and TRBJ2-1; tentatively, D is TRBD1 (6 bases). This CDR3 contains 18 residues. The ends were cut back, 4 bases at V and 0 bases at J, with 20 bases in the middle. Germline V gene lookup returns CDR1 SGHDT and CDR2 YYEEEE. Written as DNA, the CDR3 is TGTGCCAGCAGCCCGCCACAGGGAAAGTCCAGCTCCTACAATGAGCAGTTCTTC. This gives the protein CASSPPQGKSSSYNEQFF.

The chain employs TRBV19 and TRBJ1-4; the D gene is possibly TRBD1 (6 bases). Trimming took 7 bases from V and 11 from J, leaving 26 bases between them. Germline V gene lookup returns CDR1 LNHDA and CDR2 SQIVND (reference sequence). The CDR3 totals 16 residues. CDR3 in amino acids: CASTAIGQPWGQKLFF. In DNA form, the CDR3 reads TGTGCCAGTACCGCCATTGGACAGCCATGGGGGCAGAAACTGTTTTTT.

This chain uses TRBV6-5 with TRBJ2-1; the match to TRBD1 covers 7 bases. The germline gives CDR1 MNHEY, CDR2 SVGAGI. V lost 5 bases to trimming and J lost 8 bases; unmatched junction nucleotides: 12. This CDR3 comprises 15 residues. CDR3: CASSHGQVFAHEQFF. The CDR3 DNA reads as TGTGCCAGCAGTCACGGACAGGTTTTTGCTCATGAGCAGTTCTTC.

The chain carries TRBV18 and TRBJ1-6; no clear D. From germline, CDR1 is KGHSH and CDR2 LQKENI. This CDR3 has 14 amino acids. Trimming removed 1 base at V and 8 bases at J, with 9 bases between. Here the CDR3 DNA reads TGTGCCAGCTCACCACAGGGTATGGATTCACCCCTCCACTTT. Translating it yields CASSPQGMDSPLHF.

In its sample, this clone was seen once. V gene TRBV2 combines with J gene TRBJ1-2; 9 positions match TRBD1. With 5 bases clipped from V and 2 bases from J, the junction kept 3 bases outside the gene matches. The CDR3 is 14 residues long. In germline, CDR1 is SNHLY, CDR2 FYNNEI. In nucleotides, the CDR3 is TGTGCCAGCAGTAAGGGACAGGGAAACTATGGCTACACCTTC. Protein sequence: CASSKGQGNYGYTF.

This clone was seen only once. The rearrangement links TRBV5-1 to TRBJ2-7; weak D call: TRBD2 (5 bases). Trimming took off 6 bases at V and 3 bases at J, with 13 bases between the two ends. This CDR3 has 13 amino acids. From germline, CDR1 is SGHRS and CDR2 YFSETQ. The CDR3 loop is CASMEVGGYEQYF. The CDR3 DNA reads as TGCGCCAGCATGGAGGTAGGCGGCTACGAGCAGTACTTC.

This clone was detected only once. The chain recombines TRBV6-5 with TRBJ1-1, with D unresolved. The CDR3 has 12 residues. The germline V and J ends were trimmed by 2 bases and 6 bases, with 7 bases remaining between them. Germline V lookup: CDR1 MNHEY, CDR2 SVGAGI. CDR3 loop: CASSYLGSEAFF. For the CDR3, the DNA is TGTGCCAGCAGTTACCTGGGGTCTGAAGCTTTCTTT.

V and J are TRBV2 and TRBJ2-5, with D maybe TRBD1 (5 bases). With 5 bases removed from V and 2 bases from J, the gap between germline ends came to 9 bases. The CDR3 is made up of 13 amino acids. Germline assignment: CDR1 SNHLY and CDR2 FYNNEI. CDR3 nucleotide sequence: TGTGCCAGCAGTCCGACAGCTCAAGAGACCCAGTACTTC. This codes for CASSPTAQETQYF.

The CDR3: CAWSVSYGYTF. CDR3 in DNA: TGTGCCTGGAGTGTATCCTATGGCTACACCTTC. The gene calls are TRBV30 and TRBJ1-2; D not resolved. The CDR3 extends over 11 amino acids. Germline V gives CDR1 GTSNPN, CDR2 SVGIG (reference sequence). Trimming left V 0 bases short and J 4 bases short, with 3 bases between.

The V call is TRBV30, the J call TRBJ2-7; unclear D gene. The CDR3 is 15 residues long. V lost 3 bases, J lost 7 bases, and 22 bases lay in between. CDR1 and CDR2 (germline): GTSNPN, SVGIG (reference sequence). Here the CDR3 reads CAWSLPTVILLEQYF. The CDR3 DNA reads as TGTGCCTGGAGCCTCCCGACGGTTATCCTACTGGAGCAGTACTTC. The full variable domain, rest sourced from reference TRBV30 and TRBJ2-7, is SQTIHQWPATLVQPVGSPLSLECTVEGTSNPNLYWYRQAAGRGLQLLFYSVGIGQISSEVPQNLSASRPQDRQFILSSKKLLLSDSGFYLCAWSLPTVILLEQYFGPGTRLTVT.

The genes are TRBV18 and TRBJ1-5; 9 bases match TRBD1. Germline CDR1 reads KGHSH; CDR2 reads LQKENI. The CDR3 spans 16 residues. V was pared by 3 bases and J by 5 bases, with 8 bases of the junction left unmatched. The CDR3 sequence: CASSPMGTGGYQPQHF. In DNA form, the CDR3 reads TGTGCCAGCTCACCTATGGGCACAGGGGGCTATCAGCCCCAGCATTTT. Complete variable domain (other parts from reference TRBV18 and TRBJ1-5): NAGVMQNPRHLVRRRGQEARLRCSPMKGHSHVYWYRQLPEEGLKFMVYLQKENIIDESGMPKERFSAEFPKEGPSILRIQQVVRGDSAAYFCASSPMGTGGYQPQHFGDGTRLSIL.

V is TRBV27 and J is TRBJ2-3; 7 bases align to TRBD1. The CDR3 is 16 amino acids. Germline V CDR1 and CDR2: MNHEY, SMNVEV (reference sequence). V lost 0 bases to trimming and J lost 5 bases; unmatched junction nucleotides: 8. Written as DNA, the CDR3 is TGTGCCAGCAGTTTATCGGCAAGGGGGCGGCAAGATACGCAGTATTTT. This encodes CASSLSARGRQDTQYF.

The gene calls are TRBV19 and TRBJ2-2; 13 bases fit TRBD2. V trimming: 2 bases; J trimming: 4 bases; junction bases outside the gene matches: 13. CDR1 and CDR2 (germline): LNHDA, SQIVND (reference sequence). The CDR3 has 20 residues. The CDR3 reads CASSISGTSGVILSTGELFF. CDR3 bases: TGTGCCAGTAGTATAAGCGGGACTAGCGGGGTGATACTGAGCACCGGGGAGCTGTTTTTT.

This chain links TRBV12-3 or TRBV12-4 with TRBJ1-2, with D possibly being TRBD1 (5 bases). Trimming took off 6 bases at V and 4 bases at J, with 12 bases between the two ends. The CDR3 has 13 amino acids. CDR3 nucleotide sequence: TGTGCCAGCAGCCTTGGGGCCATCTATGGCTACACCTTC. This sequence encodes CASSLGAIYGYTF.